The rows below give T cell receptor beta chains drawn from one sample of a study of shared clonotypes between healthy human individuals. The repertoire was sequenced with immunoSEQ multiplex PCR; TCRdb's copy has only in-frame clones and lacks some. The table includes fewer than 1 million clones, 96% detected once. Sequenced material: naive CD8+ T cells sorted from blood. Receptors originate from a man younger than 45 in good health. CDR3s include the opening cysteine and the closing phenylalanine or tryptophan. The D gene is left open where the match is weak. Clone size, where shown, is once, few, many, or a class for clones that have expanded.

abundance,d_gene,v_gene,j_gene,CDR3aa,CDR3nt
NA,NA,TRBV4-1,TRBJ2-1,CASSQDSSEGEQFF,TGCGCCAGCAGCCAAGACTCGTCGGAGGGTGAGCAGTTCTTC
NA,NA,TRBV6-4,TRBJ2-1,CASRPGGTHLRNEQFF,TGTGCCAGCAGGCCGGGCGGGACACACCTGAGGAATGAGCAGTTCTTC
NA,NA,TRBV5-1,TRBJ2-1,CASSLAAGARINEQFF,TGCGCCAGCAGCTTGGCCGCTGGGGCACGTATCAATGAGCAGTTCTTC
once,NA,TRBV2,TRBJ2-7,CATSGYEQYF,TGTGCCACCAGTGGCTACGAGCAGTACTTC
NA,NA,TRBV7-9,TRBJ1-2,CASSLPGYGYTF,TGTGCCAGCAGCTTACCGGGGTATGGCTACACCTTC
NA,NA,TRBV15,TRBJ2-1,CATSRARGSYNEQFF,TGTGCCACCAGCAGAGCCCGGGGCTCCTACAATGAGCAGTTCTTC
NA,NA,TRBV7-2,TRBJ1-2,CASSLGGSYGYTF,TGTGCCAGCAGCTTAGGGGGATCCTATGGCTACACCTTC
NA,NA,TRBV6-5,TRBJ2-1,CASSYSLRPSYNEQFF,TGTGCCAGCAGTTACTCGTTAAGACCTTCCTACAATGAGCAGTTCTTC
NA,TRBD2,TRBV5-1,TRBJ2-2,CASSLSSGRETTGELFF,TGCGCCAGCAGCTTGTCTAGCGGGAGGGAAACCACCGGGGAGCTGTTTTTT
NA,NA,TRBV7-8,TRBJ2-3,CASSLRGRMGEDTQYF,TGTGCCAGCAGCTTAAGAGGACGGATGGGGGAAGATACGCAGTATTTT
NA,NA,TRBV2,TRBJ2-3,CASSVSGSTDTQYF,TGTGCCAGCAGTGTATCCGGGAGCACAGATACGCAGTATTTT
NA,TRBD1,TRBV25-1,TRBJ2-1,CASSASGTGGGNEQFF,TGTGCCAGCAGTGCATCCGGGACAGGGGGGGGCAATGAGCAGTTCTTC
NA,NA,TRBV5-6,TRBJ1-1,CASSEVGANTEAFF,TGTGCCAGCAGCGAAGTGGGGGCGAACACTGAAGCTTTCTTT
NA,TRBD2,TRBV5-1,TRBJ2-1,CASSPWASGSDNEQFF,TGCGCCAGCAGCCCCTGGGCTAGCGGGAGTGACAATGAGCAGTTCTTC
NA,TRBD1,TRBV28,TRBJ1-3,CASSALTGDGNTIYF,TGTGCCAGCAGTGCATTAACAGGGGATGGAAACACCATATATTTT
NA,TRBD2,TRBV7-9,TRBJ2-1,CASSSPAGTRDNEQFF,TGTGCCAGCAGCTCACCCGCCGGGACTAGGGACAATGAGCAGTTCTTC
NA,NA,TRBV5-1,TRBJ2-7,CASSSGGRGEEEQYF,TGCGCCAGCAGCTCGGGCGGCAGGGGCGAGGAGGAGCAGTACTTC
NA,NA,TRBV5-6,TRBJ2-7,CASSWSYRVGEQYF,TGTGCCAGCAGCTGGAGCTACAGGGTGGGGGAGCAGTACTTC
NA,TRBD1,TRBV19,TRBJ2-3,CASSMTGATDTQYF,TGTGCCAGTAGTATGACAGGGGCGACAGATACGCAGTATTTT
NA,TRBD2,TRBV4-1,TRBJ2-1,CASSPYLAEFYNEQFF,TGCGCCAGCAGCCCTTATCTAGCGGAATTCTACAATGAGCAGTTCTTC
NA,TRBD1,TRBV6-5,TRBJ1-2,CASSGQGLGGYTF,TGTGCCAGCAGTGGACAGGGGCTAGGTGGCTACACCTTC
NA,TRBD2,TRBV4-3,TRBJ2-1,CASSQGVAGVDEQFF,TGCGCCAGCAGCCAAGGCGTAGCGGGAGTCGATGAGCAGTTCTTC
once,NA,TRBV9,TRBJ2-2,CASSPRINTGELFF,TGTGCCAGCAGCCCTCGGATTAACACCGGGGAGCTGTTTTTT
NA,NA,TRBV7-9,TRBJ1-4,CASYGGGVDEKLFF,TGTGCCAGCTACGGTGGGGGCGTAGATGAAAAACTGTTTTTT
NA,NA,TRBV9,TRBJ2-2,CASSVDLATGELFF,TGTGCCAGCAGCGTAGACCTAGCGACCGGGGAGCTGTTTTTT
NA,TRBD2,TRBV4-1,TRBJ2-7,CASAEGGGYEQYF,TGCGCCAGCGCGGAGGGCGGGGGCTACGAGCAGTACTTC
NA,NA,TRBV27,TRBJ2-1,CASSLSGAREQFF,TGTGCCAGCAGTTTATCCGGGGCTCGGGAGCAGTTCTTC
NA,TRBD1,TRBV7-6,TRBJ2-7,CASSSSRDRESYEQYF,TGTGCCAGCAGCTCATCCCGGGACAGGGAATCCTACGAGCAGTACTTC
once,TRBD2,TRBV7-2,TRBJ2-3,CASSLAGPSTDTQYF,TGTGCCAGCAGCCTAGCGGGACCGAGCACAGATACGCAGTATTTT
NA,TRBD1,TRBV7-2,TRBJ2-3,CASSKNTGTGRTDTQYF,TGTGCCAGCAGCAAAAACACCGGGACAGGCCGCACAGATACGCAGTATTTT
NA,NA,TRBV11-3,TRBJ2-1,CASSKWGGVGAHEQFF,TGTGCCAGCAGCAAATGGGGCGGGGTCGGTGCTCATGAGCAGTTCTTC
NA,TRBD1,TRBV14,TRBJ1-1,CASSQVGTEDTEAFF,TGTGCCAGCAGCCAAGTCGGGACAGAGGACACTGAAGCTTTCTTT
NA,NA,TRBV11-2,TRBJ2-2,CASLRRAGIGELFF,TGTGCCAGCCTCCGGAGGGCGGGAATCGGGGAGCTGTTTTTT
NA,NA,TRBV6-6,TRBJ2-7,CASSYSNYEQYF,TGTGCCAGCAGTTACTCCAACTACGAGCAGTACTTC
NA,NA,TRBV5-1,TRBJ2-6,CASRDADSRPGANVLTF,TGCGCCAGCAGAGACGCGGACAGTAGACCTGGGGCCAACGTCCTGACTTTC
NA,TRBD1,TRBV29-1,TRBJ2-1,CSAGDRGYEQFF,TGCAGCGCTGGGGACAGGGGCTATGAGCAGTTCTTC
NA,TRBD1,TRBV4-3,TRBJ1-4,CASSQDTQGEIGDEKLFF,TGCGCCAGCAGCCAAGATACGCAGGGGGAGATAGGGGATGAAAAACTGTTTTTT
NA,NA,TRBV5-6,TRBJ1-1,CASSFSSGATAEAFF,TGTGCCAGCAGCTTCTCTTCTGGGGCTACCGCTGAAGCTTTCTTT
NA,NA,TRBV5-1,TRBJ2-3,CASSLEHPLDTQYF,TGCGCCAGCAGCTTGGAGCACCCACTAGATACGCAGTATTTT
NA,TRBD1,TRBV11-3,TRBJ2-1,CASSLGTGAYNEQFF,TGTGCCAGCAGCCTCGGGACAGGGGCCTACAATGAGCAGTTCTTC
once,NA,TRBV28,TRBJ2-7,CASMQGPPYEQYF,TGTGCCAGCATGCAAGGGCCTCCCTACGAGCAGTACTTC
NA,NA,TRBV2,TRBJ2-5,CASNRIKGGETQYF,TGTGCCAGCAACCGTATTAAGGGGGGGGAGACCCAGTACTTC
NA,NA,TRBV21-1,TRBJ2-7,CASSTWGLRKTYEQYF,TGTGCCAGCAGCACTTGGGGACTCCGCAAGACCTACGAGCAGTACTTC
NA,NA,TRBV11-1,TRBJ2-5,CASSLARRDGTPDQETQYF,TGTGCCAGCAGCTTAGCCAGAAGAGACGGGACACCCGATCAAGAGACCCAGTACTTC
NA,TRBD1,TRBV29-1,TRBJ2-1,CSPGDRGNEQFF,TGCAGCCCCGGGGACAGGGGAAATGAGCAGTTCTTC
NA,NA,TRBV29-1,TRBJ2-7,CSVRASYEQYF,TGCAGCGTTCGTGCCAGCTACGAGCAGTACTTC
NA,TRBD2,TRBV7-9,TRBJ2-5,CASLGGPGGPETQYF,TGTGCCAGCTTGGGAGGGCCTGGCGGGCCCGAGACCCAGTACTTC
NA,TRBD2,TRBV15,TRBJ2-5,CATSREGREPLETQYF,TGTGCCACCAGCAGAGAAGGGCGGGAGCCTTTAGAGACCCAGTACTTC
NA,TRBD1,TRBV10-1,TRBJ2-3,CASSLGQGIWDTQYF,TGCGCCAGCAGCCTCGGACAGGGAATCTGGGATACGCAGTATTTT
NA,NA,TRBV28,TRBJ2-7,CASTYSYEQYF,TGTGCCAGCACGTACAGCTACGAGCAGTACTTC
NA,NA,TRBV7-9,TRBJ2-7,CASSGPYEQYF,TGTGCCAGCAGCGGTCCCTACGAGCAGTACTTC
NA,TRBD2,TRBV7-9,TRBJ2-1,CASSLSGLAETYNEQFF,TGTGCCAGCAGCTTATCGGGACTAGCGGAAACCTACAATGAGCAGTTCTTC
NA,NA,TRBV5-1,TRBJ2-7,CASSLDPVQPYEQYF,TGCGCCAGCAGCTTGGACCCAGTGCAACCCTACGAGCAGTACTTC
once,TRBD2,TRBV4-2,TRBJ2-2,CASSQHSGGNTGELFF,TGTGCCAGCAGCCAGCATAGCGGGGGGAACACCGGGGAGCTGTTTTTT
NA,NA,TRBV16,TRBJ2-1,CASSHVSVEQFF,TGTGCCAGCAGCCACGTTTCTGTGGAGCAGTTCTTC
NA,TRBD2,TRBV28,TRBJ2-7,CASTSASGTHEQYF,TGTGCCAGCACTTCCGCAAGCGGGACCCACGAGCAGTACTTC
once,NA,TRBV30,TRBJ2-2,CAWSVLPGGELFF,TGTGCCTGGAGTGTACTTCCTGGGGGGGAGCTGTTTTTT
NA,NA,TRBV30,TRBJ2-2,CAWSVLGVWAGELFF,TGTGCCTGGAGTGTGCTGGGAGTCTGGGCCGGGGAGCTGTTTTTT
NA,TRBD1,TRBV27,TRBJ1-1,CASSLDDRGEAFF,TGTGCCAGCAGTTTAGACGACAGGGGAGAAGCTTTCTTT